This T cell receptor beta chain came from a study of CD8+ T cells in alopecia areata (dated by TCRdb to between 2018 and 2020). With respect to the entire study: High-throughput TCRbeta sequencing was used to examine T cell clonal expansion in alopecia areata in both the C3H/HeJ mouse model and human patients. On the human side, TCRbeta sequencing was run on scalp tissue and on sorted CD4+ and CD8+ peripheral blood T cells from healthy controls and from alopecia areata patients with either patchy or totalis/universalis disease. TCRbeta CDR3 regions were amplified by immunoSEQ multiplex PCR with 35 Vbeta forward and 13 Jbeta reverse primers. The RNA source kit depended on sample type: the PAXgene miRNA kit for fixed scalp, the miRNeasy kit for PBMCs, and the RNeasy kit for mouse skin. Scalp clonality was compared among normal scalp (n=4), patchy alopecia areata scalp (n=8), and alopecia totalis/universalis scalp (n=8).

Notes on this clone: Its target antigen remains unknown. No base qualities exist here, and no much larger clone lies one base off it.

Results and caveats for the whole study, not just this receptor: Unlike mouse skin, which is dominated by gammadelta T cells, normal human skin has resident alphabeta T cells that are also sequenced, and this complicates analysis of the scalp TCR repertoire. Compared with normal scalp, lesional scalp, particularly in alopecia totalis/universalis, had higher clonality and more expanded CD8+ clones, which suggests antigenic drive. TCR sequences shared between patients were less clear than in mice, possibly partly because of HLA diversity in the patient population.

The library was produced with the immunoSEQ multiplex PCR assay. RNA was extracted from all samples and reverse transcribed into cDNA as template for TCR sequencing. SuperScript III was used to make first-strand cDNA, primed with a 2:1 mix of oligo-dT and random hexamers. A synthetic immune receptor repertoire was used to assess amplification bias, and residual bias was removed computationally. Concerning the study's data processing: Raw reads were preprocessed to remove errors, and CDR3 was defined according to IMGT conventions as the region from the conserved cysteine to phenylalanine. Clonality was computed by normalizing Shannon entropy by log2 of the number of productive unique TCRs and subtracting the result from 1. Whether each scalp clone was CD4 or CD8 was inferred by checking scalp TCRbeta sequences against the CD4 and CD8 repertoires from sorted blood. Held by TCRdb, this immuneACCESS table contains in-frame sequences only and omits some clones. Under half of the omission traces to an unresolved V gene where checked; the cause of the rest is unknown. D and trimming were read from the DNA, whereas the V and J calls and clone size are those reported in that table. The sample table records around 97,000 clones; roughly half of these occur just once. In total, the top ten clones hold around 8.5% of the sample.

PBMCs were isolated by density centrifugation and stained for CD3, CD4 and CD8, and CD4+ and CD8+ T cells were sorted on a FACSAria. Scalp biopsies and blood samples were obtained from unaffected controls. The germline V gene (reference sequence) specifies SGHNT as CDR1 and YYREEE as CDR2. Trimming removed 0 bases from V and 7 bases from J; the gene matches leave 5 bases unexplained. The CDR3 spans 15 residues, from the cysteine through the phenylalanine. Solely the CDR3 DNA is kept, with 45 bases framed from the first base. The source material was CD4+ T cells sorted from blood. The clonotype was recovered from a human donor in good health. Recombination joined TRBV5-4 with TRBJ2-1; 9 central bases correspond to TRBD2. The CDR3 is CASSLGSGGMNEQFF. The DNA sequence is TGTGCCAGCAGCTTGGGGAGCGGGGGGATGAATGAGCAGTTCTTC.